The clone carrying this T cell receptor beta chain was detected a few times. Antigen specificity is unknown. TCRdb reprocessed the RT-PCR reads with MiXCR, giving one entry per CDR3 protein. The data show 650,000 to 800,000 distinct CDR3 sequences, with approximately 15% seen just once and less than 9% held by the top ten. This specimen belongs to a study of response to subunit inactivated influenza vaccine. V shed 6 bases, J shed 0 bases, and the junction held 11 bases outside the gene matches. The CDR3 runs to 20 residues. Germline-derived CDR1 and CDR2 are SGHAT and FQDESV (reference sequence). Findings and caveats of the study: Authors suggested each seasonal flu vaccination may recruit only limited numbers of new T cells.

The TCR comes from a man between 45 and 60 years old who received an inactivated influenza vaccine. The rearrangement joins TRBV11-1 to TRBJ2-1, with 16 nucleotides matching TRBD2. Sequencing was performed on PBMCs from blood, taken roughly 2 weeks before vaccination. This CDR3 reads CASRQPGTSGRALSYNEQFF. The CDR3 nucleotides are TGTGCCAGCAGACAACCCGGGACTAGCGGGAGGGCCCTCTCCTACAATGAGCAGTTCTTC.